What follows are 25 T cell receptor beta chains derived from one specimen sequenced in a study of post-analysis software for immune sequencing data. Findings and caveats of the study: Patients carried roughly 5 TRBV segments more frequently than controls did, and TRBV5-6, TRBV5-1 and TRBV20-1 were among them.

The library was made from cDNA and included unique molecular identifiers. Each CDR3 protein is one row after TCRdb ran MiXCR on the PCR reads. Among 600,000 to 700,000 distinct CDR3 sequences listed, roughly three fifths were seen once. These receptors are not linked to any known antigen. The sample taken for sequencing was blood. Every receptor here comes from a girl aged 2-10 years with multiple sclerosis.

V usage is TRBV15 and J usage is TRBJ2-1; maybe TRBD2 (6 bases). CDR1 and CDR2 from the germline V gene are LNHNV and YYDKDF (reference sequence). The CDR3 runs 15 residues. V dropped 3 bases and J dropped 1 base, with 10 bases sitting between them. The DNA for the CDR3 is TGTGCCACCAGCAGGAGGGGAGGTTCCTACAATGAGCAGTTCTTC. Translated: CATSRRGGSYNEQFF.

The V gene is TRBV20-1, the J gene TRBJ2-7; D is possibly TRBD1 (5 bases). In germline, CDR1 is DFQATT, CDR2 SNEGSKA (reference sequence). CDR3 size: 15 residues. V lost 6 bases to trimming and J lost 0 bases, with 18 bases between them. The CDR3 sequence: CSAQSRRAVSYEQYF. Written as DNA, the CDR3 is TGCAGTGCCCAGTCACGCAGGGCAGTCTCCTACGAGCAGTACTTC.

This clonotype was found a few times. The chain links TRBV5-1 to TRBJ2-7; TRBD2 might be the D (6 bases). Germline V gene sequence: CDR1 SGHRS, CDR2 YFSETQ. The CDR3 spans 19 residues. Trimming removed 4 bases at V and 6 bases at J, with 32 bases between. The chain's CDR3 is CASSRGRRTPDYPSGEQYF. CDR3 sequence (DNA): TGCGCCAGCAGCCGGGGGAGAAGGACGCCGGACTACCCGTCCGGCGAGCAGTACTTC.

CDR3 residues: CASSFDAHSYEQYF. For the CDR3, the DNA is TGCGCCAGCAGCTTCGACGCGCACTCCTACGAGCAGTACTTC. V gene TRBV5-1 combines with J gene TRBJ2-7; D uncertain. Trimming removed 2 bases from V and 0 bases from J, with 9 bases in between. The germline V gene has CDR1 SGHRS and CDR2 YFSETQ. The CDR3 runs 14 residues. The whole variable domain, filled in from reference TRBV5-1 and TRBJ2-7, reads KAGVTQTPRYLIKTRGQQVTLSCSPISGHRSVSWYQQTPGQGLQFLFEYFSETQRNKGNFPGRFSGRQFSNSRSEMNVSTLELGDSALYLCASSFDAHSYEQYFGPGTRLTVT.

The chain recombines TRBV10-3 with TRBJ2-5; D remains unclear. Trimming removed 4 bases at V and 1 base at J, with 16 bases between. Per the germline V gene, CDR1 is ENHRY and CDR2 is SYGVKD. The CDR3 spans 16 residues. For the CDR3, the DNA is TGTGCCATCAGTGCCGGACCAAGGGAAATCCAAGAGACCCAGTACTTC. This sequence encodes CAISAGPREIQETQYF.

This clonotype has just a few counts. CDR3 sequence reads: CASSQGLAGSQYF. In nucleotides, the CDR3 is TGCGCCAGCAGCCAGGGACTAGCCGGGTCCCAGTACTTC. V gene TRBV4-3 combines with J gene TRBJ2-5; 9 positions match TRBD2. The CDR3 covers 13 residues. V gave up 3 bases and J gave up 9 bases; unmatched junction bases: 5. Germline V gives CDR1 LGHNA, CDR2 YSLEER.

This clonotype was observed a few times. The rearrangement links TRBV29-1 to TRBJ2-4; 11 nucleotides align to TRBD1. This CDR3 is 13 amino acids long. In germline, CDR1 is SQVTM, CDR2 ANQGSEA. Trimming removed 6 bases from V and 6 bases from J; junction bases left unmatched: 4. In DNA, the CDR3 is TGCAGCGTCTGGACAGGGGGCCGAAACATTCAGTACTTC. Encoded protein: CSVWTGGRNIQYF.

The chain couples TRBV12-3 or TRBV12-4 to TRBJ1-2; maybe TRBD1 (6 bases). V lost 4 bases and J 5 bases, leaving 17 bases between the germline ends. The CDR3 totals 15 residues. The CDR3 nucleotides read TGTGCCAGCAGTTCCCTCGGGCGGGGGCCGTATGGCTACACCTTC. This translates into CASSSLGRGPYGYTF.

The chain recombines TRBV5-1 with TRBJ1-2, with no clear D. The CDR3 spans 13 residues. V gave up 2 bases and J gave up 8 bases, with 13 bases separating them. Germline V gene lookup returns CDR1 SGHRS and CDR2 YFSETQ. CDR3 coding DNA: TGCGCCAGCAGCTTTCTCGACGGGGAAGGCTACACCTTC. This codes for CASSFLDGEGYTF.

This clonotype was observed a few times. The chain links TRBV10-3 to TRBJ2-7, with 9 bases fitting TRBD1. In germline, CDR1 is ENHRY, CDR2 SYGVKD. The V and J ends lost 6 bases and 4 bases, in that order; junction bases with no gene match: 10. This CDR3 spans 15 amino acids. The CDR3 bases are TGTGCCATCAGCCCCGGATTGACAGGGGGTTACGAGCAGTACTTC. This translates into CAISPGLTGGYEQYF.

This clonotype was counted only a few times. V and J are TRBV7-9 and TRBJ2-3; the match to TRBD2 covers 7 bases. This CDR3 contains 15 residues. V was clipped by 2 bases and J by 2 bases; unmatched bases: 4. Germline CDR1 and CDR2: SEHNR and FQNEAQ (reference sequence). The CDR3 bases are TGTGCCAGCAGCTTATATGGGGGGGACACAGATACGCAGTATTTT. Its protein product is CASSLYGGDTDTQYF. Complete variable domain (other parts from reference TRBV7-9 and TRBJ2-3): DTGVSQNPRHKITKRGQNVTFRCDPISEHNRLYWYRQTLGQGPEFLTYFQNEAQLEKSRLLSDRFSAERPKGSFSTLEIQRTEQGDSAMYLCASSLYGGDTDTQYFGPGTRLTVL.

The J gene is TRBJ1-1, the V gene TRBV6-2 or TRBV6-3; maybe TRBD1 (6 bases). Germline assignment: CDR1 MNHEY and CDR2 SVGEGT. Trimming shortened V by 1 base and J by 3 bases, and 12 bases separated the two germline ends. The CDR3 contains 15 residues. CDR3 DNA sequence: TGTGCCAGCAGTTACTATCAGGGGCTTGACACTGAAGCTTTCTTT. It codes for CASSYYQGLDTEAFF.

CDR3 in amino acids: CASGRGFNYGYTF. CDR3 sequence (DNA): TGTGCCAGCGGCAGGGGGTTTAACTATGGCTACACCTTC. The chain carries TRBV6-2 or TRBV6-3 and TRBJ1-2; 7 bases are shared with TRBD1. The CDR3 covers 13 residues. Germline lookup yields CDR1 MNHEY and CDR2 SVGEGT. Trimming removed 8 bases from V and 1 base from J; junction bases left unmatched: 4.

The CDR3 is CASQFPRILTDTQYF. The CDR3 DNA follows: TGTGCCAGTCAATTCCCCAGGATACTCACAGATACGCAGTATTTT. The chain combines TRBV7-9 with TRBJ2-3; D not resolved. This CDR3 has 15 residues. V lost 9 bases and J lost 2, with 18 bases in between. Germline-derived CDR1 and CDR2 are SEHNR and FQNEAQ (reference sequence).

The J gene is TRBJ2-5, the V gene TRBV7-2; TRBD2 aligns across 11 bases. In germline, CDR1 is SGHTA, CDR2 FQGNSA. Trimming removed 5 bases from V and 5 bases from J; junction bases left unmatched: 10. The CDR3 consists of 16 residues. Here the CDR3 DNA reads TGTGCCAGCAGCCTCCCTGGGGCTAGCGGGGGGGAGACCCAGTACTTC. Encoded protein: CASSLPGASGGETQYF. Combining the CDR3 with reference TRBV7-2 and TRBJ2-5 gives the whole variable domain GAGVSQSPSNKVTEKGKDVELRCDPISGHTALYWYRQSLGQGLEFLIYFQGNSAPDKSGLPSDRFSAERTGGSVSTLTIQRTQQEDSAVYLCASSLPGASGGETQYFGPGTRLLVL.

The chain links TRBV5-6 to TRBJ2-3, with TRBD2 matching 8 bases. The CDR3 is 13 residues long. V gave up 4 bases and J gave up 6 bases; unmatched junction bases: 4. Germline V gives CDR1 SGHDT, CDR2 YYEEEE. The CDR3 sequence is CASSPSGSDTQYF. The DNA for the CDR3 is TGTGCCAGCAGCCCTAGCGGGTCGGATACGCAGTATTTT.

The chain combines TRBV5-1 with TRBJ2-5; 9 bases are shared with TRBD1. Germline CDR1 reads SGHRS; CDR2 reads YFSETQ. With 7 bases clipped from V and 5 bases from J, the junction kept 9 bases outside the gene matches. The CDR3 covers 14 residues. CDR3 DNA: TGCGCCAGCGGTTTACAGGGGGCTGGGGAGACCCAGTACTTC. Its translation: CASGLQGAGETQYF.

J is TRBJ2-7 and V is TRBV21-1; TRBD2, as called in the table, went unchecked against the DNA. TRBV21-1 is a pseudogene locus. The CDR3 runs to 20 residues. CDR3 in amino acids: CASSSEGAATSGGSSYEQYF. The CDR3 nucleotides are TGTGCCAGCAGCTCGGAGGGGGCGGCTACTAGCGGGGGTAGCTCCTACGAGCAGTACTTC.

The genes are TRBV12-3 or TRBV12-4 and TRBJ1-2; TRBD1 aligns across 7 bases. The V and J ends lost 6 bases and 4 bases, in that order; junction bases with no gene match: 8. The length of the CDR3 is 14 residues. The CDR3 protein is CASSTGQDPYGYTF. In nucleotides, the CDR3 is TGTGCCAGCAGCACCGGACAGGACCCCTATGGCTACACCTTC.

The rearrangement links TRBV3-1 to TRBJ2-1, with D possibly matching TRBD1 (6 bases). The CDR3 contains 15 residues. CDR1 LGHDT and CDR2 YNNKEL come from the germline V gene (reference sequence). Trimming took off 4 bases at V and 6 bases at J, with 16 bases between the two ends. The CDR3 region is CASSLRSVRGNEQFF. The CDR3 DNA reads as TGTGCCAGCAGCCTCCGAAGCGTCAGGGGCAATGAGCAGTTCTTC.

The chain carries TRBV7-3 and TRBJ2-3; 11 bases map to TRBD2. V dropped 6 bases and J dropped 4; count of bases not matched to a gene: 6. This CDR3 is built from 15 residues. Germline values: CDR1 SGHTA, CDR2 FQGTGA. In DNA form, the CDR3 reads TGTGCCAGCAGAAATAGCGGGAGGGACGCAGATACGCAGTATTTT. Protein sequence: CASRNSGRDADTQYF.

This sequence joins TRBV11-2 and TRBJ2-7; no clear D gene. Germline CDR1 SGHAT, CDR2 FQNNGV. Trimming took off 6 bases at V and 2 bases at J, with 17 bases between the two ends. The CDR3 is 15 residues long. CDR3 amino acids: CASRILPAGPYEQYF. CDR3 in DNA: TGTGCCAGCAGGATCCTGCCGGCAGGCCCCTACGAGCAGTACTTC. Full variable domain (remainder filled in from reference TRBV11-2 and TRBJ2-7): EAGVAQSPRYKIIEKRQSVAFWCNPISGHATLYWYQQILGQGPKLLIQFQNNGVVDDSQLPKDRFSAERLKGVDSTLKIQPAKLEDSAVYLCASRILPAGPYEQYFGPGTRLTVT.

The chain couples TRBV6-2 or TRBV6-3 to TRBJ1-1; TRBD1 agrees at 7 bases. The CDR3 totals 14 residues. CDR1 and CDR2 from the germline V gene are MNHEY and SVGEGT. V lost 2 bases and J lost 4; bases outside the gene matches: 4. The CDR3 reads CASSYPEGATEAFF. The CDR3 nucleotides are TGTGCCAGCAGTTACCCCGAGGGGGCCACTGAAGCTTTCTTT.

In its sample, this clonotype was seen a few times. J is TRBJ1-5 and V is TRBV20-1; D unclear. The CDR3 consists of 17 residues. V lost 0 bases and J 0 bases, leaving 15 bases between the germline ends. CDR1 is DFQATT and CDR2 is SNEGSKA in the germline V gene (reference sequence). CDR3 in amino acids: CSARDSQRRSSNQPQHF. CDR3 DNA: TGCAGTGCTAGAGATTCGCAGAGACGGAGTAGCAATCAGCCCCAGCATTTT.

The chain carries TRBV2 and TRBJ2-1, with 8 bases fitting TRBD2. The CDR3 sequence is 15 residues long. Germline V gene lookup returns CDR1 SNHLY and CDR2 FYNNEI. Trimming took 4 bases from V and 5 from J; bases not matched to a gene: 7. The CDR3: CASSVERETDNEQFF. CDR3 bases: TGTGCCAGCAGTGTTGAGCGGGAGACCGACAATGAGCAGTTCTTC.